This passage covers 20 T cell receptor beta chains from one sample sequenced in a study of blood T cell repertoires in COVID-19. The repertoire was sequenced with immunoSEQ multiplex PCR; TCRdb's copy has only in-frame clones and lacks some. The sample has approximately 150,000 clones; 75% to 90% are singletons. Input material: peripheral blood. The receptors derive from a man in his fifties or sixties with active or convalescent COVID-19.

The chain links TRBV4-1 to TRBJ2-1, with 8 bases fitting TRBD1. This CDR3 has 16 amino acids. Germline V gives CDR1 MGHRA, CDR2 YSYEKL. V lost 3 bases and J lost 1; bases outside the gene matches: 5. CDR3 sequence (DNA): TGCGCCAGCAGCCAGACAGGGGACTTATCCTACAATGAGCAGTTCTTC. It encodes CASSQTGDLSYNEQFF.

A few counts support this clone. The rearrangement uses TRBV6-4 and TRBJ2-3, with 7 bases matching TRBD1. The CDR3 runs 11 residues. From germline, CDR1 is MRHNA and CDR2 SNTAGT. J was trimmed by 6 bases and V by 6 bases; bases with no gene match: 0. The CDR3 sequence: CASRQGDTQYF. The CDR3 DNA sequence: TGTGCCAGCAGACAGGGGGATACGCAGTATTTT.

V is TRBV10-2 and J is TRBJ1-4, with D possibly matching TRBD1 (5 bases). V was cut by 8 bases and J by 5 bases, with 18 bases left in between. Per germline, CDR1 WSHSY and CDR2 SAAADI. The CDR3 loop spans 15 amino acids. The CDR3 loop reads CASSLRGRGNEKLFF. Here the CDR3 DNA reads TGCGCCAGCTCCCTGCGGGGCCGGGGCAATGAAAAACTGTTTTTT.

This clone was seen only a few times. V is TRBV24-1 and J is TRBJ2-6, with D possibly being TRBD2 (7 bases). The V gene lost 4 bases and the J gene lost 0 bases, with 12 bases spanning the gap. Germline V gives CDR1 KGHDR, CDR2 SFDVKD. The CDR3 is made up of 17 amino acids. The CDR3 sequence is CATSDPRGASGANVLTF. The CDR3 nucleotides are TGTGCCACCAGTGACCCTCGGGGGGCCTCTGGGGCCAACGTCCTGACTTTC.

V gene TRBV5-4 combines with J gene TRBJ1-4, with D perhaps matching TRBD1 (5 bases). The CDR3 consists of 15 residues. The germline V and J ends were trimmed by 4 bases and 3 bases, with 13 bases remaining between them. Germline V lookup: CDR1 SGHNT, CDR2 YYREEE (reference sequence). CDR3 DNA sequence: TGTGCCAGCAGCCCGGGACTGCCGGCTAATGAAAAACTGTTTTTT. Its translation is CASSPGLPANEKLFF.

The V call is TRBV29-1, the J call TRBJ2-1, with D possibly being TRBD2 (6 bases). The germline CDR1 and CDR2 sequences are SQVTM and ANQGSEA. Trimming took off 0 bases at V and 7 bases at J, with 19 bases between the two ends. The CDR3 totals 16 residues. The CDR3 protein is CSVEDRGGATRNEQFF. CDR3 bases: TGCAGCGTTGAAGATCGGGGCGGGGCCACCCGGAATGAGCAGTTCTTC.

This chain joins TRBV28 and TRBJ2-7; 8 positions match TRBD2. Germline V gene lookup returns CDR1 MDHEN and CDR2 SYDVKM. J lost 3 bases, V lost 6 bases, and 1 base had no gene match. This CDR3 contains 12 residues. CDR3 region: CASRSGSYEQYF. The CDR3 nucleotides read TGTGCCAGCAGGAGCGGGAGCTACGAGCAGTACTTC.

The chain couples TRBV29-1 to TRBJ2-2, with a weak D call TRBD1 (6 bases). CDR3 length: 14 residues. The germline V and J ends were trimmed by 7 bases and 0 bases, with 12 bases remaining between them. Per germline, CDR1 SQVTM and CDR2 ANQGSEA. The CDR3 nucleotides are TGCAGCGCCACTCAGGGGTCGAACACCGGGGAGCTGTTTTTT. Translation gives CSATQGSNTGELFF.

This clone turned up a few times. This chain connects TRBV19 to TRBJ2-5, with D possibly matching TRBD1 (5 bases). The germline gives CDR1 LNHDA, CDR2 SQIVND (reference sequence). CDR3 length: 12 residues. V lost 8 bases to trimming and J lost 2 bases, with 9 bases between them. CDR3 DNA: TGTGCCAGTCAGGGCAGTCAAGAGACCCAGTACTTC. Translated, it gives CASQGSQETQYF.

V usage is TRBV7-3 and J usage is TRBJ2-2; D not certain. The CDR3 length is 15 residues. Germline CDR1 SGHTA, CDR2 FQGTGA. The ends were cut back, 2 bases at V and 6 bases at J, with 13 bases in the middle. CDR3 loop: CASSLSPVPAGELFF. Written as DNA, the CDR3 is TGTGCCAGCAGCTTATCGCCTGTCCCGGCCGGGGAGCTGTTTTTT.

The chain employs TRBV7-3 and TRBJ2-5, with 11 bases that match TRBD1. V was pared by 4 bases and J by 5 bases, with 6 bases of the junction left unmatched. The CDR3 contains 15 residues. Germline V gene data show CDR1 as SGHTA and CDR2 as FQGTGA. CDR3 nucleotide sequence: TGTGCCAGCAGCTCATGGACAGGGGGCAAGGAGACCCAGTACTTC. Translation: CASSSWTGGKETQYF.

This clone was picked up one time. For the CDR3, the DNA is TGCGCCAGCACCAACTTACGGGACAGGGGATCCGGGGCCAACGTCCTGACTTTC. Translated: CASTNLRDRGSGANVLTF. The rearrangement joins TRBV5-1 to TRBJ2-6, with 10 bases matching TRBD1. This CDR3 spans 18 amino acids. The germline gives CDR1 SGHRS, CDR2 YFSETQ. V gave up 6 bases and J gave up 4 bases; unmatched junction bases: 13.

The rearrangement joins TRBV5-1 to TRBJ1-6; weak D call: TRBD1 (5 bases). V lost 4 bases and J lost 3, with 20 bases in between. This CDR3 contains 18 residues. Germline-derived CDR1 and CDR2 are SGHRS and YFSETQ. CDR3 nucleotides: TGCGCCAGCAGCCCCGTGCGGGGGAACAGCGGCTATAATTCACCCCTCCACTTT. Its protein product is CASSPVRGNSGYNSPLHF.

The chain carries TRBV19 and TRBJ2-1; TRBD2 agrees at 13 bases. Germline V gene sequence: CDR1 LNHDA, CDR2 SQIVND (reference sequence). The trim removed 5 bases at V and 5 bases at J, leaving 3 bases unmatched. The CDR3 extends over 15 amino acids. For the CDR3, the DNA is TGTGCCAGTAGTCCGACTAGCGGGAGGAACAATGAGCAGTTCTTC. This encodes CASSPTSGRNNEQFF. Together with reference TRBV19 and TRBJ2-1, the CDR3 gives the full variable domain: DGGITQSPKYLFRKEGQNVTLSCEQNLNHDAMYWYRQDPGQGLRLIYYSQIVNDFQKGDIAEGYSVSREKKESFPLTVTSAQKNPTAFYLCASSPTSGRNNEQFFGPGTRLTVL.

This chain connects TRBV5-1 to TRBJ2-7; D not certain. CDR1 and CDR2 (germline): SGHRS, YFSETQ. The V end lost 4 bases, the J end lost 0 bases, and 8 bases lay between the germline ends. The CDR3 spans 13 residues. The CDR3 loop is CASSKSSSYEQYF. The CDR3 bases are TGCGCCAGCAGCAAATCCTCCTCCTACGAGCAGTACTTC.

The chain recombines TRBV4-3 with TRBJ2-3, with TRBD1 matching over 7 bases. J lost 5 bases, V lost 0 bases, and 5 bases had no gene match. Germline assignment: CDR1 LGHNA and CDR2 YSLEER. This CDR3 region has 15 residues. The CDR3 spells CASSQEWRQGDTQYF. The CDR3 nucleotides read TGCGCCAGCAGCCAAGAGTGGCGACAGGGAGATACGCAGTATTTT.

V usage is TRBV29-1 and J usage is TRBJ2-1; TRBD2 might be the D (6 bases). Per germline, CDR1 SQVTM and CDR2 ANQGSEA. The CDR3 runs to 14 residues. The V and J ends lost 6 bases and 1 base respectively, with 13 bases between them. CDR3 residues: CSVLLAQSYNEQFF. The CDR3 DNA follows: TGCAGCGTCCTACTAGCACAGTCCTACAATGAGCAGTTCTTC.

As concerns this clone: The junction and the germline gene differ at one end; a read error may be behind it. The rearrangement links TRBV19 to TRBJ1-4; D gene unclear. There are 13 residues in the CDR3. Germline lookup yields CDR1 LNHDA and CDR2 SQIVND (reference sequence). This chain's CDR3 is CASRDGTSEKLFF. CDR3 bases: TGTGCCAGTAGAGACGGTACTAGTGAAAAACTGTTTTTT.

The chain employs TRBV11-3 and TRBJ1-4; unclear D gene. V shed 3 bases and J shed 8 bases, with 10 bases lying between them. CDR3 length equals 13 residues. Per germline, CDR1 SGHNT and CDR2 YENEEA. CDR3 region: CASSFRPGEKLFF. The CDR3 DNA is TGTGCCAGCAGCTTTCGTCCCGGGGAAAAACTGTTTTTT.

The CDR3 here is CASSPPGQSYNEQFF. The CDR3 bases are TGTGCCAGCTCACCACCGGGACAGTCCTACAATGAGCAGTTCTTC. The V call is TRBV18, the J call TRBJ2-1; TRBD1 aligns across 7 bases. The V and J ends lost 0 bases and 1 base, in that order; junction bases with no gene match: 0. CDR1 is KGHSH and CDR2 is LQKENI in the germline V gene. The CDR3 has 15 amino acids.